These T cell receptor beta chains were read from a single sample in a study of T cells after yellow fever vaccination. TCRdb redid the calling of the 5' RACE reads with MiXCR, one entry per CDR3 protein. The table has fewer than 100,000 distinct CDR3 sequences, roughly 5.8% seen once. The input for sequencing was CD8+ T cells sorted from PBMCs, taken 10 days after the yellow fever booster vaccination. The receptors were gathered from a young man who received the YFV17D yellow fever vaccine. The CDR3 runs from the conserved cysteine through the conserved F or W. D genes are given only for firm matches. Size tells how often a clone was seen (once, few, many) or the class of an expanded clone, and some rows leave it out.

CDR3 protein	CDR3 DNA	clone size	V gene	J gene	D gene
CASSWGEGSTEAFF	TGTGCCAGCAGTTGGGGGGAGGGGAGTACTGAAGCTTTCTTT	few	TRBV27	TRBJ1-1	.
CASSSSSGGALPDTQYF	TGTGCCAGCAGCAGCTCTAGCGGGGGGGCCCTACCAGATACGCAGTATTTT	few	TRBV7-2	TRBJ2-3	TRBD2
CASSDGRQGSNQPQHF	TGTGCCAGCAGTGATGGGCGACAGGGTAGCAATCAGCCCCAGCATTTT	few	TRBV25-1	TRBJ1-5	TRBD1
CASSGTSEQYF	TGTGCCAGCAGCGGGACCAGCGAGCAGTACTTC	many	TRBV7-9	TRBJ2-7	.
CAISESENEQFF	TGTGCCATCAGTGAGTCCGAAAATGAGCAGTTCTTC	many	TRBV10-3	TRBJ2-1	.
CASSRQSTGTGETQYF	TGCGCCAGCAGCCGCCAATCGACGGGGACCGGAGAGACCCAGTACTTC	few	TRBV4-3	TRBJ2-5	.
CASSFDTRGGGYNEQFF	TGTGCCAGCAGTTTTGATACTAGAGGGGGGGGGTACAATGAGCAGTTCTTC	few	TRBV12-3/TRBV12-4	TRBJ2-1	.
CASSYSVKKDYNEQFF	TGTGCCAGCAGTTACTCCGTGAAGAAAGACTACAATGAGCAGTTCTTC	many	TRBV6-6	TRBJ2-1	.
CAISETGGLNQPQHF	TGTGCCATCAGTGAGACAGGGGGCCTCAATCAGCCCCAGCATTTT	few	TRBV10-3	TRBJ1-5	TRBD1
CASSPSGSYNEQFF	TGTGCCAGCAGCCCTAGCGGTTCCTACAATGAGCAGTTCTTC	.	TRBV7-3	TRBJ2-1	TRBD2
CASSYSRGVGDTQQPQHF	TGTGCCAGCAGTTACTCGAGGGGTGTCGGTGACACACAGCAGCCCCAGCATTTT	many	TRBV6-5	TRBJ1-5	.
CASSPGQVYTGELFF	TGTGCCAGCAGTCCGGGACAGGTTTACACCGGGGAGCTGTTTTTT	medium-sized	TRBV12-3/TRBV12-4	TRBJ2-2	TRBD1
CASSYVNTGELFF	TGTGCCAGCAGTTACGTCAACACCGGGGAGCTGTTTTTT	.	TRBV6-5	TRBJ2-2	.
CASSFEGFSNQPQHF	TGTGCCAGCAGCTTTGAGGGATTTAGCAATCAGCCCCAGCATTTT	many	TRBV5-8	TRBJ1-5	.
CASSHDNDKGTDTQYF	TGCGCCAGCAGCCACGATAACGATAAAGGTACAGATACGCAGTATTTT	many	TRBV4-1	TRBJ2-3	.
CASSLRSQYPPLHF	TGTGCCAGCAGTTTGAGGTCGCAGTATCCACCCCTCCACTTT	few	TRBV27	TRBJ1-6	.
CASMPVRRETQYF	TGCGCCAGCATGCCCGTCAGGCGAGAGACCCAGTACTTC	.	TRBV10-2	TRBJ2-5	.
CASSQATGTGGREQYF	TGCGCCAGCAGCCAAGCAACCGGGACAGGGGGTCGGGAGCAGTACTTC	few	TRBV4-3	TRBJ2-7	TRBD1
CASGSGTYEQYF	TGTGCCAGCGGGTCAGGGACCTACGAGCAGTACTTC	.	TRBV6-2/TRBV6-3	TRBJ2-7	.
CSARGRGSYEQYF	TGCAGTGCTAGAGGCAGGGGATCCTACGAGCAGTACTTC	.	TRBV20-1	TRBJ2-7	.
CSARDSSGGGPGDTQYF	TGCAGTGCTAGAGATTCGTCCGGGGGCGGCCCGGGAGATACGCAGTATTTT	few	TRBV20-1	TRBJ2-3	.
CSVEASGVETQYF	TGCAGCGTTGAGGCTAGCGGGGTGGAGACCCAGTACTTC	few	TRBV29-1	TRBJ2-5	TRBD2
CASSPGTLENTIYF	TGTGCCAGCAGCCCGGGGACACTAGAAAACACCATATATTTT	few	TRBV7-9	TRBJ1-3	.
CASSRVAGVDEQFF	TGTGCCAGCAGCCGGGTTGCGGGGGTAGATGAGCAGTTCTTC	.	TRBV3-1	TRBJ2-1	TRBD2
CASSPDGASYEQYF	TGTGCCAGCAGCCCGGACGGGGCCTCCTACGAGCAGTACTTC	many	TRBV7-9	TRBJ2-7	.
CSARDRAEDTQYF	TGCAGTGCTAGAGATCGGGCGGAAGATACGCAGTATTTT	few	TRBV20-1	TRBJ2-3	.
CASSPTGQNTEAFF	TGTGCCAGCAGCCCAACAGGACAGAACACTGAAGCTTTCTTT	once	TRBV7-6	TRBJ1-1	.
CSVALGGNYGYTF	TGCAGCGTTGCATTGGGGGGTAACTATGGCTACACCTTC	.	TRBV29-1	TRBJ1-2	.
CASSPYMNTEAFF	TGTGCCAGCAGCCCATATATGAACACTGAAGCTTTCTTT	.	TRBV7-9	TRBJ1-1	.
CACWVPPGYEQYF	TGTGCCTGTTGGGTTCCTCCTGGCTACGAGCAGTACTTC	few	TRBV30	TRBJ2-7	.
CASSAFGDNQPQHF	TGTGCCAGCAGCGCCTTCGGAGACAATCAGCCCCAGCATTTT	few	TRBV9	TRBJ1-5	.
CASSYTGVRTGELFF	TGTGCCAGCAGTTACACAGGGGTTCGCACCGGGGAGCTGTTTTTT	.	TRBV6-2/TRBV6-3	TRBJ2-2	TRBD1
CASSQVQGGFREQYF	TGTGCCAGCAGCCAAGTTCAGGGGGGCTTCCGCGAGCAGTACTTC	.	TRBV3-1	TRBJ2-7	.
CASSQERNALHAWLFF	TGTGCCAGCAGCCAAGAGAGAAACGCCTTGCATGCGTGGCTGTTTTTT	many	TRBV4-2	TRBJ2-2	.
CASTYSGTGALYGYTF	TGTGCCAGCACTTACTCCGGGACAGGGGCCCTCTATGGCTACACCTTC	.	TRBV7-2	TRBJ1-2	TRBD1
CASSEVAGGSSYYGYTF	TGTGCCAGCAGTGAAGTCGCGGGGGGCAGCAGTTACTATGGCTACACCTTC	.	TRBV6-1	TRBJ1-2	.
CASSFRRGTKNIQYF	TGTGCCAGCAGTTTCAGGAGAGGGACCAAAAACATTCAGTACTTC	.	TRBV6-5	TRBJ2-4	.
CASSQISGSEQYF	TGCGCCAGCAGCCAAATTTCAGGGAGCGAGCAGTACTTC	.	TRBV4-1	TRBJ2-7	.
CASSLKGTTGGFTEAFF	TGTGCCAGCAGCTTGAAAGGTACCACAGGGGGCTTCACTGAAGCTTTCTTT	.	TRBV5-5	TRBJ1-1	TRBD1
CASSQVGGFRISNQPQHF	TGCGCCAGCAGCCAAGTCGGGGGGTTCAGAATTAGCAATCAGCCCCAGCATTTT	many	TRBV4-1	TRBJ1-5	.
CASSPPVWDFQETQYF	TGTGCCAGCAGTCCCCCCGTGTGGGACTTTCAAGAGACCCAGTACTTC	.	TRBV12-3/TRBV12-4	TRBJ2-5	.
CASSLMGQGNTEAFF	TGTGCCAGCAGTTTAATGGGACAGGGGAACACTGAAGCTTTCTTT	few	TRBV27	TRBJ1-1	TRBD1
CASSFMGLLGQPQHF	TGTGCCAGCAGTTTTATGGGCCTTCTGGGTCAGCCCCAGCATTTT	few	TRBV28	TRBJ1-5	.
CASSDTGYNQPQHF	TGTGCCAGCAGCGATACAGGGTACAATCAGCCCCAGCATTTT	.	TRBV6-2/TRBV6-3	TRBJ1-5	.
CASSQLGNSYEQYF	TGCGCCAGCAGCCAATTAGGCAACTCCTACGAGCAGTACTTC	many	TRBV4-3	TRBJ2-7	.
CASIKSSGELFF	TGTGCCAGCATCAAGAGTTCCGGGGAGCTGTTTTTT	few	TRBV12-3/TRBV12-4	TRBJ2-2	.
CASSQEGEWTEAFF	TGCGCCAGCAGCCAAGAGGGGGAGTGGACTGAAGCTTTCTTT	few	TRBV4-3	TRBJ1-1	.
CASSPGERGETGELFF	TGCGCCAGCAGCCCCGGCGAGCGGGGAGAAACCGGGGAGCTGTTTTTT	many	TRBV5-1	TRBJ2-2	TRBD2
CASSPSSDRGHSYNEQFF	TGTGCCAGCAGCCCCAGCTCCGACAGGGGCCATTCCTACAATGAGCAGTTCTTC	many	TRBV7-2	TRBJ2-1	TRBD1